The present TCR beta chain was sequenced within a study of cytomegalovirus exposure and HLA in healthy donors. About the study: Genetic ancestry analysis placed approximately 80% of the 398 donors that were genotyped in the Caucasian-associated cluster.

The PCR was carried out with 60 Vbeta primers and 13 Jbeta primers. Assay: immunoSEQ multiplex PCR; the TCRdb copy retains only in-frame clones and omits some. The sample lists approximately 220,000 clones; about 80% were seen once. Study-wide points: Follow-up analysis found HLA locus-dependent TCR association rates, highest for DRB1 and lowest for HLA-C. Association of 17,000 or so TCR beta sequences with HLA alleles was found at 0.05 false discovery rate in a later analysis. In a later analysis, TCR beta V- and J-gene trimming showed a link to a missense DCLRE1C variant.

CDR1 MNHEY and CDR2 SMNVEV come from the germline V gene (reference sequence). The CDR3 length is 14 residues. Losses at the gene ends were 2 bases for V and 8 bases for J; bases not matched to a gene: 8. This clone was recorded only once. What it binds is unknown. This sequence was found in a man in his late teens or twenties in good health and CMV-seronegative. The chain employs TRBV27 and TRBJ1-2; 7 bases are shared with TRBD1. The sequencing sample was made of PBMCs. The chain's CDR3 is CASSLGQVGGGYTF. The CDR3 nucleotides read TGTGCCAGCAGTTTAGGACAGGTGGGAGGAGGCTACACCTTC.